One and the same sample provided the 9 T cell receptor beta chains below, sequenced in a study of T cells in Graves' hyperthyroidism and ophthalmopathy. TCR beta CDR3 sequences were amplified from RNA transcripts. An initial round of RT-PCR targeting the TCR CDR3 relied on the HTBI primer set. Via MiXCR, TCRdb re-called the multiplex PCR reads, giving one row per CDR3 protein. The data hold a few hundred thousand distinct CDR3 sequences, with about 16% observed a single time. Sequenced sample: blood. These receptor sequences come from a woman in her twenties or thirties with Graves' ophthalmopathy.

There are a few counts of this clonotype. The chain recombines TRBV5-1 with TRBJ2-5; the match to TRBD1 covers 10 bases. V lost 0 bases to trimming and J lost 4 bases; unmatched junction nucleotides: 6. Germline CDR1 is SGHRS and CDR2 is YFSETQ. The CDR3 runs 16 residues. The CDR3 bases are TGCGCCAGCAGCTTGGACATAGGGACAGGGGTAGAGACCCAGTACTTC. Residues: CASSLDIGTGVETQYF.

Points on this clonotype: A much larger clone lies a single base off, so this may be a read error. The genes are TRBV3-1 and TRBJ2-1; D is undetermined. There are 13 residues in the CDR3. V lost 4 bases, J lost 10 bases, and 14 bases lay in between. Looked up from germline, CDR1 is LGHDT and CDR2 is YNNKEL (reference sequence). CDR3 protein: CASSPFGLGEQFF. The DNA for the CDR3 is TGTGCCAGCAGCCCCTTCGGGTTAGGGGAGCAGTTCTTC.

This clonotype was picked up one time. The chain joins TRBV20-1 to TRBJ2-3; 13 bases agree with TRBD2. In germline, CDR1 is DFQATT, CDR2 SNEGSKA (reference sequence). The CDR3 length is 14 residues. The junction had 3 bases not matched to a gene; V was cut back by 4 bases and J by 5 bases. Written as DNA, the CDR3 is TGCAGTGCTACCGGGACTAGCGGGAAAGATACGCAGTATTTT. It encodes CSATGTSGKDTQYF.

In regard to this clonotype: The germline gene is not matched at one end of the junction; a read error may be the cause. The V call is TRBV29-1, the J call TRBJ2-7; possible D gene TRBD1, 6 bases. CDR1 SQVTM and CDR2 ANQGSEA come from the germline V gene. This CDR3 comprises 15 residues. The CDR3 DNA follows: TGCAGCGTTGAAGGGGTCCCGGGACATCTCTACGAGCAGCACTTC. This codes for CSVEGVPGHLYEQHF.

Ten or more counts support this clonotype. The chain recombines TRBV24-1 with TRBJ2-3, with a tentative D call TRBD1 (5 bases). The CDR3 length is 12 residues. Germline lookup yields CDR1 KGHDR and CDR2 SFDVKD. V dropped 8 bases and J dropped 1 base, with 6 bases sitting between them. In DNA form, the CDR3 reads TGTGCCACCAAAGGGGGCACAGATACGCAGTATTTT. Translated, it gives CATKGGTDTQYF.

This clonotype was observed a handful of times. The rearrangement joins TRBV6-1 to TRBJ2-5; no clear D. The CDR3 extends over 14 amino acids. V lost 7 bases and J 1 base, leaving 13 bases between the germline ends. Germline V CDR1 and CDR2: MNHNS, SASEGT. CDR3: CASTKTVIQETQYF. CDR3 DNA: TGTGCCAGCACCAAAACGGTAATCCAAGAGACCCAGTACTTC.

The chain combines TRBV19 with TRBJ2-3; the D is unclear. Germline CDR1 LNHDA, CDR2 SQIVND (reference sequence). CDR3 length equals 17 residues. Deletions cut 3 bases from V and 1 base from J, with 17 bases between. In nucleotides, the CDR3 is TGTGCCAGTAGTATCCGCCCTTCCCTCGGAGGCACAGATACGCAGTATTTT. Amino acid sequence: CASSIRPSLGGTDTQYF.

This clonotype was seen more than once but under ten times. The rearrangement links TRBV7-8 to TRBJ2-2; either TRBD1 or TRBD2 may fit D (5 bases each). The length of the CDR3 is 16 residues. Germline loops: CDR1 SGHVS, CDR2 FQNEAQ. Trimming removed 1 base from V and 4 bases from J, with 13 bases in between. The CDR3 sequence: CASSLGGAGVTGELFF. CDR3 coding DNA: TGTGCCAGCAGCTTAGGTGGGGCCGGGGTCACCGGGGAGCTGTTTTTT.

This clonotype was observed a few times. This chain connects TRBV5-8 to TRBJ2-3; possibly TRBD2 for D (5 bases). Germline V gene sequence: CDR1 SGHTS, CDR2 YDEGEE. This CDR3 is 14 amino acids long. The ends were cut back, 8 bases at V and 0 bases at J, with 13 bases in the middle. CDR3 region: CASGRGGSTDTQYF. The CDR3 region has the DNA TGTGCCAGTGGCCGAGGCGGGAGCACAGATACGCAGTATTTT.